The clone carrying this T cell receptor (beta chain) was seen repeatedly, ten times or more. Its antigen is as yet unknown. The data belong to a study of identical twins. The study's findings and limits: Findings depended on cross-sectional statistics rather than tracking the same donors.

Trimming removed 5 bases from V and 9 bases from J, with 14 bases in between. The CDR3 is 13 residues long. Germline CDR1 ENHRY, CDR2 SYGVKD. Through template switching, a universal primer site was introduced, and the cDNA contained unique molecular identifiers. TCRdb reanalysed the 5' RACE reads using MiXCR and keeps one entry per CDR3 protein. The sample carries about 240,000 distinct CDR3 sequences, 6% to 8.5% recorded once. A further study also used this sample, focusing on yellow fever vaccine responses in identical twins.

Sequencing was done on a sample of CD8+ T cells sorted from blood. The chain is built from TRBV10-3 and TRBJ2-1, with D maybe TRBD1 (5 bases). This receptor was taken from a woman between 18 and 30 years old in good health. CDR3 in amino acids: CAISSQDDPEQFF. The CDR3, as DNA: TGTGCCATCAGTTCACAGGATGATCCTGAGCAGTTCTTC.